This T cell receptor (beta chain) derives from a study of PD-1 blockade in classical Hodgkin lymphoma. General study results and limits: Relapsed/refractory patients reportedly had the lowest baseline TCR diversity, below newly diagnosed patients, who were below healthy donors.

Documented time point: newly diagnosed, previously untreated cHL patient sample. Thawed PBMCs supplied CD8+ T cells via magnetic negative selection. Data came from immunoSEQ multiplex PCR; TCRdb stores just in-frame clones and leaves some out. In the table there are about 21,000 clones, around nine tenths of which are singletons. This clone was counted a few times. No antigen is known for it. Between the trimmed V and J ends, which lost 5 bases and 3 bases, there was a span of 16 bases. Germline CDR1 and CDR2: SGHTA and FQGNSA. The CDR3 is 15 residues long. The receptor's source is a human donor with classical Hodgkin lymphoma. Source material: CD8+ T cells from blood. The chain couples TRBV7-2 to TRBJ1-1; no firm D call. CDR3 region: CASSPGSGGDTEAFF. DNA for the CDR3: TGTGCCAGCAGCCCGGGGAGTGGTGGAGACACTGAAGCTTTCTTT.